The T cell receptor (beta chain) under discussion was sequenced for a study of patients and donors after allogeneic stem cell transplantation. The CDR3 runs 14 residues. Trimming pared 1 base from V and 4 bases from J, leaving 10 bases between. TCRdb independently ran MiXCR on the RT-PCR reads; one entry per CDR3 protein. The data show about 160,000 distinct CDR3 sequences, with nearly 25% seen just once and approximately 26% held by the top ten. The sample holds a few counts of this clonotype. This rearrangement joins TRBV12-3 or TRBV12-4 to TRBJ1-1; no reliable D call. This TCR was recovered from a human donor who was either an allogeneic HSCT recipient or a stem cell or donor lymphocyte infusion donor (not recorded which). It is not recorded whose cells these are; they may come from a transplant donor. Sequencing was performed on blood, either unsorted or a sorted T cell fraction (not recorded which). In DNA, the CDR3 is TGTGCCAGCAGTTTAGTAGGGTTGCTCACTGAAGCTTTCTTT. Protein: CASSLVGLLTEAFF.